The 15 T cell receptor beta chains below all came from one sample that was sequenced in a study of blood T cells in healthy people across ages (dated by TCRdb to the mid-2010s). The library was produced with 5' RACE. Sequencing was carried out with an Illumina HiSeq 2500. A second PCR of about 6 to 11 cycles was performed with a sample-barcoded 5' primer and a J-beta primer mix. TCRdb reanalyzed the raw reads on its own, using fastp at Q25 for trimming and MiXCR for clone calling, and kept in-frame beta chains. Entries are consolidated by CDR3 protein sequence, retaining the most common genes and DNA. This sample has 750,000 to 1,000,000 distinct CDR3 sequences in its table, and 25% to 35% of those were observed once. Of the sample, about 10% falls within the top ten clones. These same data were also listed under a study on T cells of mothers and their children.

The specimen sequenced was blood. The receptors were gathered from a woman between 35 and 50 years old in good health.

The chain couples TRBV14 to TRBJ2-7, with 7 positions matching TRBD1. Germline values: CDR1 SGHDN, CDR2 FVKESK. There are 14 residues in the CDR3. V gave up 0 bases and J gave up 7 bases; unmatched junction bases: 6. Here the CDR3 DNA reads TGTGCCAGCAGCCAAGATGGCAGGGGGAGTGAGCAGTACTTC. Its translation is CASSQDGRGSEQYF.

This clonotype was picked up many times. The V call is TRBV3-1, the J call TRBJ1-2; no clear D. CDR1 and CDR2 (germline): LGHDT, YNNKEL (reference sequence). CDR3 length equals 11 residues. V lost 2 bases and J lost 8, with 6 bases in between. The CDR3 DNA reads as TGTGCCAGCAGCCAATCTAGGGGCTACACCTTC. Translated: CASSQSRGYTF.

This clonotype was seen ten or more times. V usage is TRBV20-1 and J usage is TRBJ1-1; D is unresolved. Trimming took 3 bases from V and 0 from J, leaving 8 bases between them. The CDR3 contains 13 residues. Germline V gives CDR1 DFQATT, CDR2 SNEGSKA (reference sequence). The CDR3 region has the DNA TGCAGTGCTAGGCAGGACGTGAACACTGAAGCTTTCTTT. This encodes CSARQDVNTEAFF.

This clonotype was observed at least ten times. The chain employs TRBV4-2 and TRBJ2-6; D possibly corresponds to TRBD1 (6 bases). This CDR3 contains 18 residues. The germline gives CDR1 LGHNA, CDR2 YNFKEQ. The V end lost 4 bases, the J end lost 0 bases, and 16 bases lay between the germline ends. The CDR3 here is CASSLTGTSSSGANVLTF. The CDR3 coding sequence is TGTGCCAGCAGCCTTACAGGGACCTCCAGCTCTGGGGCCAACGTCCTGACTTTC.

Concerning this clonotype itself: A read error is possible here, since a much larger clone lies one base away. The chain links TRBV20-1 to TRBJ2-7; D perhaps matches TRBD1 (5 bases). The CDR3 totals 13 residues. V was clipped by 6 bases and J by 2 bases, with 14 bases between them. Germline V gives CDR1 DFQATT, CDR2 SNEGSKA (reference sequence). In DNA, the CDR3 is TGCAGTGCCCCGAACAGGCGCCCCTACGAGCAGTACTTC. This translates into CSAPNRRPYEQYF.

This clonotype was detected a few times. The chain couples TRBV2 to TRBJ1-2; possibly TRBD1 for D (5 bases). Trimming pared 6 bases from V and 5 bases from J, leaving 19 bases between. The CDR3 loop spans 15 amino acids. In germline, CDR1 is SNHLY, CDR2 FYNNEI. The CDR3 DNA reads as TGTGCCAGCAGACATACGGGACGGACTAGATATGGCTACACCTTC. This encodes CASRHTGRTRYGYTF.

This clonotype was observed at least ten times. V is TRBV28 and J is TRBJ2-7; 10 bases match TRBD1. This CDR3 has 15 amino acids. Germline CDR1 reads MDHEN; CDR2 reads SYDVKM. The trim removed 10 bases at V and 3 bases at J, leaving 12 bases unmatched. The CDR3 reads CATTPLGQGFYEQYF. The DNA for the CDR3 is TGTGCCACCACCCCCCTGGGACAGGGGTTCTACGAGCAGTACTTC.

This clonotype was found many times. The CDR3 DNA is TGTGCCAGCAGCTTAGTTTGGGTCTCTTCGAGCTCCTACGAGCAGTACTTC. Its protein product is CASSLVWVSSSSYEQYF. The V and J genes are TRBV11-2 and TRBJ2-7, with unresolved D. Per germline, CDR1 SGHAT and CDR2 FQNNGV. This CDR3 has 17 amino acids. V was cut by 1 base and J by 0 bases, with 16 bases left in between.

This clonotype was found a few times. The rearrangement uses TRBV20-1 and TRBJ2-1, with D maybe TRBD1 (6 bases). Trimming removed 0 bases from V and 1 base from J, with 22 bases in between. The CDR3 sequence is 19 residues long. Germline-derived CDR1 and CDR2 are DFQATT and SNEGSKA (reference sequence). CDR3 in amino acids: CSARDLPGSRTESYNEQFF. Written as DNA, the CDR3 is TGCAGTGCTAGAGATCTCCCAGGGAGTCGGACAGAATCCTACAATGAGCAGTTCTTC.

The gene calls are TRBV7-8 and TRBJ1-1, with D tentatively TRBD1 (5 bases). The CDR3 is made up of 18 amino acids. Trimming cost V 5 bases and J 1 base, with 23 bases left between them. Germline CDR1 is SGHVS and CDR2 is FQNEAQ. In DNA form, the CDR3 reads TGTGCCAGCAGCCCTAGACCGAACTCGGGACGGCCGAACACTGAAGCTTTCTTT. It yields the protein CASSPRPNSGRPNTEAFF. Supplemented by reference TRBV7-8 and TRBJ1-1, the full variable domain reads GAGVSQSPRYKVAKRGQDVALRCDPISGHVSLFWYQQALGQGPEFLTYFQNEAQLDKSGLPSDRFFAERPEGSVSTLKIQRTQQEDSAVYLCASSPRPNSGRPNTEAFFGQGTRLTVV.

The chain joins TRBV27 to TRBJ1-2; D is uncertain. V shed 6 bases and J shed 0 bases, with 14 bases lying between them. Per the germline V gene, CDR1 is MNHEY and CDR2 is SMNVEV (reference sequence). CDR3 size: 15 residues. CDR3 DNA sequence: TGTGCCAGCAGCTCCGGACGGGGAGCTAACTATGGCTACACCTTC. Its translation: CASSSGRGANYGYTF.

The genes are TRBV29-1 and TRBJ2-3; no definite D call. V lost 0 bases, J lost 4 bases, and 5 bases lay in between. The germline V gene encodes CDR1 SQVTM and CDR2 ANQGSEA. The CDR3 runs 12 residues. The CDR3 reads CSVEDAADTQYF. The CDR3 nucleotides read TGCAGCGTTGAAGATGCGGCAGATACGCAGTATTTT.

This clonotype turned up a few times. The CDR3 sequence is CASSPPTPVEQFF. The CDR3 nucleotides are TGTGCCAGCAGCCCCCCGACCCCGGTAGAGCAGTTCTTC. The J gene is TRBJ2-1, the V gene TRBV9; D call uncertain. The V gene's germline CDR1 is SGDLS and CDR2 YYNGEE. Between the trimmed V and J ends, which lost 4 bases and 10 bases, there was a span of 15 bases. CDR3 size: 13 residues.

V gene TRBV13 combines with J gene TRBJ1-2; no reliable D call. CDR1 is PRHDT, CDR2 FYEKMQ, per germline (reference sequence). The CDR3 is 15 residues long. Trimming cost V 0 bases and J 5 bases, with 13 bases left between them. CDR3 loop: CASSLGLGNRYGYTF. The CDR3 nucleotides read TGTGCCAGCAGCTTAGGCCTTGGAAATCGGTATGGCTACACCTTC.

This clonotype was detected only a few times. This chain links TRBV7-9 with TRBJ2-1; 8 positions match TRBD1. The CDR3 loop spans 16 amino acids. The V and J ends lost 1 base and 5 bases, in that order; junction bases with no gene match: 7. In germline, CDR1 is SEHNR, CDR2 FQNEAQ (reference sequence). The CDR3 nucleotides read TGTGCCAGCAGCTTAGGAGGGACAGGAGGAAACAATGAGCAGTTCTTC. This translates into CASSLGGTGGNNEQFF.